These T cell receptor beta chains were read from a single sample in a study of beta chain features in type 1 diabetes. Assay: immunoSEQ multiplex PCR; the TCRdb copy retains only in-frame clones and omits some. This table holds about 340,000 clones, around 9.3% found once. Material for sequencing was central memory CD4+ T cells from blood. Receptors were obtained from a man aged 25-45 years with type 1 diabetes. The CDR3 runs from the conserved cysteine through the conserved F or W. D genes are given only for firm matches. Size is omitted from some rows. Given values are once, few, many or a class for expanded clones.

13 | - | TRBJ1-1 | TRBV7-2 | - | CASSLRQTSEAFF | TGTGCCAGCAGCCTAAGACAGACCAGTGAAGCTTTCTTT
15 | few | TRBJ2-1 | TRBV6-6 | TRBD2 | CASSDRTSAYNEQFF | TGTGCCAGCAGTGACCGGACTAGCGCTTACAATGAGCAGTTCTTC
14 | - | TRBJ1-4 | TRBV7-9 | TRBD1 | CASSRTGGNEKLFF | TGTGCCAGCAGCAGGACAGGGGGTAATGAAAAACTGTTTTTT
14 | - | TRBJ2-5 | TRBV27 | - | CASRWSLQQETQYF | TGTGCCAGCAGGTGGTCCCTGCAGCAGGAGACCCAGTACTTC
12 | few | TRBJ1-1 | TRBV30 | - | CAWDQSQTEAFF | TGTGCCTGGGACCAATCCCAGACTGAAGCTTTCTTT
14 | - | TRBJ1-2 | TRBV5-6 | - | CASSRDLLNYGYTF | TGTGCCAGCAGCCGGGACCTCCTAAACTATGGCTACACCTTC
13 | - | TRBJ2-3 | TRBV7-9 | - | CASSFASTDTQYF | TGTGCCAGCAGCTTCGCGAGCACAGATACGCAGTATTTT
17 | - | TRBJ2-3 | TRBV15 | TRBD2 | CATSRDPAGGGTDTQYF | TGTGCCACCAGCAGAGATCCCGCGGGGGGCGGCACAGATACGCAGTATTTT
15 | many | TRBJ2-1 | TRBV11-3 | - | CASSLGQSPYNEQFF | TGTGCCAGCAGCTTAGGACAGAGTCCCTACAATGAGCAGTTCTTC
14 | - | TRBJ2-5 | TRBV5-1 | - | CASSLGRSEETQYF | TGCGCCAGCAGCTTGGGCCGATCGGAAGAGACCCAGTACTTC
14 | few | TRBJ1-2 | TRBV6-5 | - | CASRSTVGGFGYTF | TGTGCCAGCAGATCTACAGTAGGGGGGTTTGGCTACACCTTC
16 | few | TRBJ2-7 | TRBV14 | - | CASSHLQGRGGYEQYF | TGTGCCAGCAGCCATCTCCAGGGGAGGGGTGGTTACGAGCAGTACTTC
16 | - | TRBJ2-1 | TRBV30 | TRBD1 | CAWSVSGQVYYNEQFF | TGTGCCTGGAGTGTGTCAGGACAGGTTTATTACAATGAGCAGTTCTTC
15 | - | TRBJ2-7 | TRBV4-3 | - | CASSQVQGGFYEQYF | TGCGCCAGCAGCCAAGTGCAGGGGGGGTTCTACGAGCAGTACTTC
13 | - | TRBJ2-5 | TRBV7-2 | - | CASSLQGKETQYF | TGTGCCAGCAGCCTCCAGGGGAAAGAGACCCAGTACTTC
13 | few | TRBJ2-5 | TRBV19 | - | CASSIALQETQYF | TGTGCCAGTAGTATAGCCCTCCAAGAGACCCAGTACTTC
14 | few | TRBJ1-2 | TRBV19 | TRBD1 | CASSANQGGYGYTF | TGTGCCAGTAGTGCAAACCAGGGGGGCTATGGCTACACCTTC
15 | - | TRBJ2-5 | TRBV7-9 | TRBD1 | CASSPHRQGWETQYF | TGTGCCAGCAGCCCCCATAGACAGGGTTGGGAGACCCAGTACTTC
16 | many | TRBJ1-3 | TRBV7-9 | TRBD1 | CASSLKGALSGNTIYF | TGTGCCAGCAGCTTGAAGGGGGCACTCTCTGGAAACACCATATATTTT
17 | few | TRBJ2-2 | TRBV4-3 | TRBD1 | CASSGLWVGQRTGELFF | TGCGCCAGCAGCGGCTTGTGGGTGGGACAGCGAACCGGGGAGCTGTTTTTT
15 | - | TRBJ1-1 | TRBV6-5 | TRBD1 | CASSTGQAAATEAFF | TGTGCCAGCAGTACCGGACAGGCGGCGGCCACTGAAGCTTTCTTT
15 | - | TRBJ2-2 | TRBV10-3 | TRBD1 | CAISDSRTGVGELFF | TGTGCCATCAGTGATTCAAGGACAGGGGTCGGGGAGCTGTTTTTT
12 | - | TRBJ1-5 | TRBV29-1 | TRBD1 | CSVGDRDQPQHF | TGCAGCGTCGGAGACAGGGATCAGCCCCAGCATTTT
11 | few | TRBJ1-2 | TRBV20-1 | - | CSALQGNGYTF | TGCAGTGCCCTCCAGGGAAATGGCTACACCTTC
14 | - | TRBJ2-1 | TRBV10-3 | - | CAITLGGGFDEQFF | TGTGCCATCACCCTAGGGGGGGGGTTCGATGAGCAGTTCTTC
15 | - | TRBJ1-3 | TRBV4-1 | - | CASSQDPGSGNTIYF | TGCGCCAGCAGCCAAGATCCCGGGTCTGGAAACACCATATATTTT
14 | few | TRBJ2-3 | TRBV18 | TRBD2 | CASSPAGTSGTQYF | TGTGCCAGCTCACCAGCCGGGACTAGCGGTACGCAGTATTTT
11 | few | TRBJ2-1 | TRBV7-2 | - | CASSPWGEQFF | TGTGCCAGCAGCCCATGGGGTGAGCAGTTCTTC